This T cell receptor beta chain stems from a study of technical replicates of blood from several donors (dated by TCRdb to the late 2010s). A note on this clone: Its antigen is unknown. It has no much larger one-base neighbor in the sample; base qualities were not kept.

Library generation was performed with the immunoSEQ multiplex PCR assay. TCRdb's version of the immuneACCESS table is confined to in-frame rearrangements and falls short of the full clone set. An unresolved V gene accounts for under half of the shortfall where checked; the remainder is of unknown origin. In all, the sample holds about 78,000 clones, and 95% of those were seen once. The ten top clones hold under 0.3% of the sample. Here V drops 4 bases and J drops 2 bases, and the junction holds 1 base not matched to any gene. CDR1 and CDR2 (WNHNN, SYGVQD) derive from the germline V gene (reference sequence). The CDR3 has 13 amino acids, counting the end cysteine and phenylalanine. Only the CDR3 DNA stays, 39 bases, in frame from base 1.

This receptor was taken from a human donor in good health. This chain is built from TRBV10-1 and TRBJ1-2; 7 central bases correspond to TRBD1. Material for sequencing was T cells isolated from PBMCs. The CDR3 protein: CASSAGQNYGYTF. The nucleotide sequence is TGCGCCAGCAGTGCGGGACAGAACTATGGCTACACCTTC.